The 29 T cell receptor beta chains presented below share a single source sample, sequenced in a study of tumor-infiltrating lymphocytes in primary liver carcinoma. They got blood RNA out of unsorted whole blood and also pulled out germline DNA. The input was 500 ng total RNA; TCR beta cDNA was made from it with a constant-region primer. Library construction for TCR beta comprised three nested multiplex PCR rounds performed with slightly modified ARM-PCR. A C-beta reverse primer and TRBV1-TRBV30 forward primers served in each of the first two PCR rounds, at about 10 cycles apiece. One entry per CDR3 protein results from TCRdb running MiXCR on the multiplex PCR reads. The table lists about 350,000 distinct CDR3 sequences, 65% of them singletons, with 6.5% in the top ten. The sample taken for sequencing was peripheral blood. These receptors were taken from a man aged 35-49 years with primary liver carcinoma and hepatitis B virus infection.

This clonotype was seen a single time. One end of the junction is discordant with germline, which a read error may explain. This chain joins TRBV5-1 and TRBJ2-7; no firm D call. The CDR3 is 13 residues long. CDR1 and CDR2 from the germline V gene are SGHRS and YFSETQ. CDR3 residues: CASSTPTGYGQYF. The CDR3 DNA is TGCGCCAGCAGCACCCCGACTGGCTACGGGCAGTACTTC.

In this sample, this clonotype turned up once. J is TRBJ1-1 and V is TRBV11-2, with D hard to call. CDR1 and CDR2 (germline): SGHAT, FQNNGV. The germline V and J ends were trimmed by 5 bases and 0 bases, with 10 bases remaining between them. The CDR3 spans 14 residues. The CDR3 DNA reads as TGTGCCAGCAGCCCGGACGGGCTGAACACTGAAGCTTTCTTT. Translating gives CASSPDGLNTEAFF.

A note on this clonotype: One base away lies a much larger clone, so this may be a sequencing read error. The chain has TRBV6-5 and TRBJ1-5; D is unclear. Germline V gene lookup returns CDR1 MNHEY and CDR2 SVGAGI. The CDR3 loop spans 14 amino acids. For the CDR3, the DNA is TGTACCAGCAGTTCCCTGGTAACGAATCAGCCCCAGCATTTT. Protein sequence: CTSSSLVTNQPQHF.

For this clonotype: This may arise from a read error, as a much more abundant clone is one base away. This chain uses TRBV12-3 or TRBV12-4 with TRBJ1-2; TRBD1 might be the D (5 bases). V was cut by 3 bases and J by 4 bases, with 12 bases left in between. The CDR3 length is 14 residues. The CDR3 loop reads CASSFDGGGYGYTF. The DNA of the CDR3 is TGTGCCAGCAGTTTTGACGGGGGAGGCTATGGCTACACCTTC.

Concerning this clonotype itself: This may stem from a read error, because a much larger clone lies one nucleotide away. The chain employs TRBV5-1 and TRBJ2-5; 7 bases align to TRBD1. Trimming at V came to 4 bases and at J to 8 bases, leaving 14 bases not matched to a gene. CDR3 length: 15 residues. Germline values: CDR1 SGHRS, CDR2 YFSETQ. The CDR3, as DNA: TGCGCCAGCAGCAGTACAGGGGTTGGGGGTGATACCCAGTACTTC. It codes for CASSSTGVGGDTQYF.

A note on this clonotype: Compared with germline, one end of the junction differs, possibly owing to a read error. The CDR3 sequence: CASSLSVFRPQLF. CDR3 bases: TGTGCAAGCAGCTTATCGGTCTTCCGGCCCCAGCTTTTT. The chain joins TRBV11-2 to TRBJ1-5, with D unresolved. Germline values: CDR1 SGHAT, CDR2 FQNNGV. This CDR3 comprises 13 residues.

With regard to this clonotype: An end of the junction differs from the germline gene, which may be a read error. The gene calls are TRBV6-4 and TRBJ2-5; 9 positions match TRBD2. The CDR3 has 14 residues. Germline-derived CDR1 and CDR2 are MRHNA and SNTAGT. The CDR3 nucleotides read TGTGCCAGCAGTGAGCGGGAGGGCCGCGAGACCCAGCACTTC. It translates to CASSEREGRETQHF.

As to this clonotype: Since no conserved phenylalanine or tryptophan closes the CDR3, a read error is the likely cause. The CDR3 is CASSLIPRTVYEQYL. The CDR3 DNA is TGTGCCAGCAGTTTAATCCCTCGGACGGTCTACGAGCAGTACCTC. The chain carries TRBV28 and TRBJ2-7; no reliable D call. CDR3 length equals 15 residues. Germline lookup yields CDR1 MDHEN and CDR2 SYDVKM. V was shortened by 2 bases and J by 3 bases, with 14 bases between the two germline ends.

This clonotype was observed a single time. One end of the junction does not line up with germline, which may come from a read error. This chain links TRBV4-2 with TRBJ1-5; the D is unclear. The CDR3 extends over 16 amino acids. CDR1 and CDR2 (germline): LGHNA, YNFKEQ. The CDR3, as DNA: TGTGCCAGCAGTCAAGAGCCCGGAGTTAGCAATAAGCCCCAGCATTTT. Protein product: CASSQEPGVSNKPQHF.

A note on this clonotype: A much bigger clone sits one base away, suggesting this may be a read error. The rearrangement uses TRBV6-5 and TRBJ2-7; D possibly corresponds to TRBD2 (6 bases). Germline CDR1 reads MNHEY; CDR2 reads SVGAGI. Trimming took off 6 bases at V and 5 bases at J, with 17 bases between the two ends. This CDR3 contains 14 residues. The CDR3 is CASSEGLTTNEQYF. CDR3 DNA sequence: TGTGCCAGCAGCGAAGGACTAACGACCAACGAGCAGTACTTC.

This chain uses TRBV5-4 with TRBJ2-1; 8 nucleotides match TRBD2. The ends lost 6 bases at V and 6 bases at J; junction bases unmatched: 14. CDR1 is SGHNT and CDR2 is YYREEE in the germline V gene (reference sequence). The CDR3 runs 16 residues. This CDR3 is CASNPIELAETNEQFF. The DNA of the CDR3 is TGTGCCAGCAACCCGATCGAACTAGCGGAGACCAATGAGCAGTTCTTC.

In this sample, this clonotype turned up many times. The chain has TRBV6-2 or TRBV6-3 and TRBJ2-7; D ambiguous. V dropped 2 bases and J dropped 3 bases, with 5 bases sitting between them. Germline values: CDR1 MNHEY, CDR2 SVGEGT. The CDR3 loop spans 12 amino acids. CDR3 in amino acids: CASSYGVYEQYF. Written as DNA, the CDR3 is TGTGCCAGCAGTTACGGGGTCTACGAGCAGTACTTC.

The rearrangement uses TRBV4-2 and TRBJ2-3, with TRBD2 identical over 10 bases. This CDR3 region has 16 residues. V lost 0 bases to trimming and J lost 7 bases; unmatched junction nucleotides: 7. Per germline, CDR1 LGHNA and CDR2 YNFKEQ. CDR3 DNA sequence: TGTGCCAGCAGCCAAGAACTAGCGGGATTTTCAAATACGCAGTATTTT. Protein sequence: CASSQELAGFSNTQYF.

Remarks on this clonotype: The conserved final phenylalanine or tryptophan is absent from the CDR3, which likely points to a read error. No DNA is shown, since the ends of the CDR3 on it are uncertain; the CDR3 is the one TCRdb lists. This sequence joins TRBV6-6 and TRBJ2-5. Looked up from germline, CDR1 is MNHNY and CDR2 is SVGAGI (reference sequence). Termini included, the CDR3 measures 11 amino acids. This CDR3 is CASSQTQTRYL.

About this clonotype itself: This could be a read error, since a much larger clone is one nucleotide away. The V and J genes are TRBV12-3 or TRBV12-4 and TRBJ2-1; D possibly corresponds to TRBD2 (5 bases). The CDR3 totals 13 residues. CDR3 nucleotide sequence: TGTCCCAGCAGCAAACTAGTTTCCAATGAGCAGTTCTTC. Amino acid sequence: CPSSKLVSNEQFF.

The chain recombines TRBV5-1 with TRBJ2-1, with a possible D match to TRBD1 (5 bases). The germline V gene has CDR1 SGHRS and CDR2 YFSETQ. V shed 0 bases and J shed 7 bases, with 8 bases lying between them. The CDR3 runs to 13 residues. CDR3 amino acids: CASSLEGWNEQFF. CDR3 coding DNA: TGCGCCAGCAGCTTGGAGGGGTGGAATGAGCAGTTCTTC.

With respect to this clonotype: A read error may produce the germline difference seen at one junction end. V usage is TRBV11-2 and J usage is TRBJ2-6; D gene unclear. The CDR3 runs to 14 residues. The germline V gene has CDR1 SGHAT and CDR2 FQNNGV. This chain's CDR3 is CTSTPSSGANVLTF. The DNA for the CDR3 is TGTACCAGCACGCCCTCCTCTGGGGCCAACGTCCTGACTTTC.

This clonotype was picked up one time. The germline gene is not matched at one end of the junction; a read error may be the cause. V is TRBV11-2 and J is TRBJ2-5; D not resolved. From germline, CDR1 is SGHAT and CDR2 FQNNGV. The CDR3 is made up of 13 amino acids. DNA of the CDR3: TGTGTCAGCAGTTCAATAGCCCAAGAGACCCAGTACTTC. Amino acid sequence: CVSSSIAQETQYF.

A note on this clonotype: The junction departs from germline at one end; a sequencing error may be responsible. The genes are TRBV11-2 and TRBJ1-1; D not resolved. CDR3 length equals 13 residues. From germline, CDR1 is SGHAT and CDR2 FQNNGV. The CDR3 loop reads CGSSLDPGTEAFF. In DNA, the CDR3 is TGCGGCAGCAGCTTAGACCCGGGAACTGAAGCTTTCTTT.

CDR3 DNA: TGTGCCAGCAGCTTGGAGGACAGGGGCAGGGAGACCCAGTACTTC. Amino acids: CASSLEDRGRETQYF. The V gene is TRBV5-4, the J gene TRBJ2-5; 9 bases map to TRBD1. This CDR3 is 15 amino acids long. Germline trimming cut 0 bases from V and 5 bases from J; bases unmatched to any gene: 5. CDR1 SGHNT and CDR2 YYREEE come from the germline V gene (reference sequence).

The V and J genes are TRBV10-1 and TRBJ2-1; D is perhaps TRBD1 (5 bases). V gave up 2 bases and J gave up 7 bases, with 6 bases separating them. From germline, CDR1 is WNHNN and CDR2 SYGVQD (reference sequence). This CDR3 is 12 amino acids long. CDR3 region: CASSEQGNEQFF. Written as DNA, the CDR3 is TGCGCCAGCAGTGAGCAGGGAAATGAGCAGTTCTTC.

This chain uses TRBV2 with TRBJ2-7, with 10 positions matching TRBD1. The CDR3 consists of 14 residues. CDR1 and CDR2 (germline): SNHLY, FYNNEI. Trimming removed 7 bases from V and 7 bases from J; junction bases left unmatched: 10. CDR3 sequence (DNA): TGTGCCAGCAATCCAACCGGGACAGGGGTAGAGCAGTACTTC. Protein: CASNPTGTGVEQYF.

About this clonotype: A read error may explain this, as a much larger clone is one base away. DNA for the CDR3: TGTGCCATCAGTGATTTGGGGGGCGCCAATGAGAAGTTCTTC. The encoded protein is CAISDLGGANEKFF. The chain recombines TRBV10-3 with TRBJ2-1; D tentatively fits TRBD1 or TRBD2 (6 bases each). Germline CDR1 ENHRY, CDR2 SYGVKD. The CDR3 is 14 amino acids.

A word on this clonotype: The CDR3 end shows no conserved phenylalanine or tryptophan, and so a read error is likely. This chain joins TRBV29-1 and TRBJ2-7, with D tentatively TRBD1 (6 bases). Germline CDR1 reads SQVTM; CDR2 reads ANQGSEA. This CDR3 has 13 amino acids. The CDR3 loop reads CSVNLQGSYKQYS. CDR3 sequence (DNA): TGCAGCGTGAACTTACAGGGCTCCTACAAGCAGTACTCC.

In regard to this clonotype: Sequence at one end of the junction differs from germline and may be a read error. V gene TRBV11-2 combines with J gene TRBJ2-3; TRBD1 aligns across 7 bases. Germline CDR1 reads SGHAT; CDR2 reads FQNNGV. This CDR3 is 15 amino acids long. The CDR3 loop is CASRKDTAGTVTQYF. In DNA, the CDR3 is TGTGCCAGCAGGAAAGATACGGCAGGGACAGTTACGCAGTATTTT.

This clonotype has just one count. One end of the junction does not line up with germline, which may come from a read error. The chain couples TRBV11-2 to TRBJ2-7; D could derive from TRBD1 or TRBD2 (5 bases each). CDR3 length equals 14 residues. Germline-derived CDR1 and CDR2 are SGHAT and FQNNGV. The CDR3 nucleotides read TGTGTCAGCAGCATTCGGGGCAATTTCTACGAGCAGTACTTC. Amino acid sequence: CVSSIRGNFYEQYF.

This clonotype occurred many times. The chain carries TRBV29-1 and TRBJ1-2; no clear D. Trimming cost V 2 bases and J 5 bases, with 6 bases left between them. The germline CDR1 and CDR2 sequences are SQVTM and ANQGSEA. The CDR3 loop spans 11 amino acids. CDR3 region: CSVERGYGYTF. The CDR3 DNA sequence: TGCAGCGTTGAAAGAGGATATGGCTACACCTTC.

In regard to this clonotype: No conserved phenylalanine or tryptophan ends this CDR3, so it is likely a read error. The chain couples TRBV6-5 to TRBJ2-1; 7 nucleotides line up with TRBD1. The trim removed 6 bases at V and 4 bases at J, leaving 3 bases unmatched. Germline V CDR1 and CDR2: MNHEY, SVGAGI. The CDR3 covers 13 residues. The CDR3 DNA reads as TGTGCCAGCAGCCAGGGACAGTACAATGAGCAGTTCTTA. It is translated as CASSQGQYNEQFL.

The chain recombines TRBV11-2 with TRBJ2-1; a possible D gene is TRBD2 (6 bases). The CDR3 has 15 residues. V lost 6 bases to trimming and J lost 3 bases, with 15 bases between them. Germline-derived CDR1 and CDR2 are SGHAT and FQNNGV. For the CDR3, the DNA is TGTGCCAGCAGACTGGGAGCGGGTTACTACAATGAGCAGTTCTTC. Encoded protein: CASRLGAGYYNEQFF.